The TCR beta chain under discussion was sequenced for a study of OX40 agonist ivuxolimab in advanced cancers. Study-wide results and caveats: Clones of CD4+ and CD8+ blood T cells grew by week 6 at doses of 0.1 to 3.0 mg/kg.

Measured with immunoSEQ multiplex PCR; TCRdb has only the in-frame clones, and not every one. The sample comprises about 46,000 clones, approximately 80% of which are singletons, and under 5% rests with the top ten. With regard to this clone: Its antigen remains unidentified.

Source: CD4+ or CD8+ T cells sorted from blood, taken in a trial of the OX40 agonist ivuxolimab. This receptor was identified in an adult with an advanced solid tumor such as melanoma, head and neck, liver or kidney cancer.

The CDR3 bases are TGTGCCAGCAGGTATCCGGCGCGGGACTCACACCCGAGGGGAGAGACCCAGTACTTC. Protein: CASRYPARDSHPRGETQYF. The rearrangement links TRBV2 to TRBJ2-5; tentative D call: TRBD2 (6 bases). CDR3 length: 19 residues. CDR1 and CDR2 (germline): SNHLY, FYNNEI. Trimming took off 6 bases at V and 4 bases at J, with 30 bases between the two ends.